The TCR beta chain under discussion was sequenced for a study of T-cell reconstitution after alpha-beta-depleted transplantation in children. The study, taken as a whole, reports: Several patients had high TCRbeta diversity at day 60; it came from surviving recipient T cells and thymic progenitors. Several hundred graft clones that had expanded were reportedly the source of alpha-beta T cells about two months after transplant. Fresh T-cell production supplied most of the T-cell counts and diversity seen one year after transplant.

Preparing the TCRbeta library involved the use of unique molecular identifiers. A single record per CDR3 protein comes from TCRdb applying MiXCR to the PCR reads. The sample contains around 15,000 distinct CDR3 sequences, around 5% of which appear only once. By share of the sample, this clonotype is medium-sized. What it recognizes is unknown. The CDR3 runs 13 residues. V was clipped by 8 bases and J by 6 bases; unmatched bases: 7. Germline V lookup: CDR1 MNHNY, CDR2 SVGAGI (reference sequence). The sequences come from PBMCs, collected before TCRalphabeta/CD19-depleted stem cell transplant. This receptor was obtained from a boy younger than 18 with acute lymphoblastic leukemia, due to receive a stem cell transplant. V and J are TRBV6-6 and TRBJ2-7, with 10 bases identical to TRBD2. CDR3 residues: CASELAGASEQYF. The CDR3 coding sequence is TGTGCCAGCGAGCTAGCGGGAGCAAGCGAGCAGTACTTC.